This entry is about one TCR beta chain. CDR3 length: 15 amino acids. Germline V CDR1 and CDR2: SGHDT, YYEEEE. The V and J ends lost 6 bases and 2 bases, in that order; junction bases with no gene match: 9. Original data processing: Researchers report that nucleated cell counts were estimated from reference gene primer amplification. Produced via immunoSEQ multiplex PCR; TCRdb's table is partial and in-frame only. Clone size and the V and J calls come from that table; the DNA yielded D and trimming. There are approximately 120,000 clones in the sample; around 70% occur only once, and approximately 5.7% lies in the top ten. The data originate from a study of blood T cell repertoires in COVID-19. Study details: Samples of COVID-19 (acute and convalescent) were obtained from the United States, Italy and Spain.

Sequenced material: peripheral blood. The sequence came from a man aged 60-69 years with acute or convalescent COVID-19. The chain couples TRBV5-6 to TRBJ2-3; 7 bases are a match to TRBD1. CDR3 nucleotide sequence: TGTGCCAGCATGCTACGACAGGGCTCCACAGATACGCAGTATTTT. Translating gives CASMLRQGSTDTQYF.